This T cell receptor (beta chain) was found in a study of T cell repertoires in aging, cancer and after chemotherapy. Findings of the study overall: Median generation probability rose over the chemotherapy interval in each cancer cohort, suggesting rebound thymic output.

TCR beta rearrangements were amplified from peripheral blood genomic DNA. This clonotype is judged medium-sized. Its antigen is as yet unknown. CDR1 and CDR2 from the germline V gene are SGHKS and YYEKEE (reference sequence). V lost 4 bases and J 3 bases, leaving 12 bases between the germline ends. This CDR3 has 14 residues. TRB rearrangements spanning V, D and J were amplified using mixed TRB-A/B primers. TCRdb recomputed calls from the multiplex PCR reads with MiXCR, one row per CDR3 protein. The top ten clones hold about 8% of a sample with about 6,200 distinct CDR3 sequences, around 32% of them seen once.

The rearrangement joins TRBV5-5 to TRBJ2-3, with D possibly TRBD2 on 6 matching bases. Material for sequencing was blood. The TCR comes from a human donor with a blood cancer. CDR3 nucleotides: TGTGCCAGCAGCCGACGGGGGTGGACAGATACGCAGTATTTT. Translation gives CASSRRGWTDTQYF.